A single sample gave rise to the 8 T cell receptor beta chains below, sequenced in a study of shared clonotypes between healthy human individuals. Cells designated naive CD8 were CD45RO-negative and were positively selected for CCR7, with terminally differentiated effector memory CD45RA+ cells excluded. TCRdb's table, derived via immunoSEQ multiplex PCR, lists solely in-frame clones and lacks some. Among hundreds of thousands of clones, about 91% were seen once, and the ten largest hold about 24%. Sequenced material: naive CD8+ T cells sorted from blood. These receptors were collected from a man aged 25-45 years in good health.

V usage is TRBV7-9 and J usage is TRBJ2-3; 9 bases map to TRBD2. There are 15 residues in the CDR3. The V gene end was trimmed by 4 bases and the J gene end by 2 bases; junction bases not matched to a gene: 4. Germline CDR1 and CDR2: SEHNR and FQNEAQ (reference sequence). CDR3 nucleotide sequence: TGTGCCAGCAGCTCCCTAGCGGGGAACACAGATACGCAGTATTTT. Protein: CASSSLAGNTDTQYF. Complete variable domain (other parts from reference TRBV7-9 and TRBJ2-3): DTGVSQNPRHKITKRGQNVTFRCDPISEHNRLYWYRQTLGQGPEFLTYFQNEAQLEKSRLLSDRFSAERPKGSFSTLEIQRTEQGDSAMYLCASSSLAGNTDTQYFGPGTRLTVL.

The rearrangement links TRBV27 to TRBJ1-1; D might be TRBD1 (5 bases). Germline CDR1 and CDR2: MNHEY and SMNVEV (reference sequence). The CDR3 has 11 amino acids. Trimming took off 5 bases at V and 8 bases at J, with 9 bases between the two ends. CDR3 sequence reads: CASSTRTEAFF. CDR3 in DNA: TGTGCCAGCAGTACAAGGACAGAAGCTTTCTTT.

The V and J genes are TRBV2 and TRBJ2-1; 11 bases are shared with TRBD2. Germline CDR1 reads SNHLY; CDR2 reads FYNNEI. The V and J ends lost 2 bases and 5 bases, in that order; junction bases with no gene match: 8. This CDR3 comprises 17 residues. This CDR3 is CASSELRELAGDNEQFF. In DNA, the CDR3 is TGTGCCAGCAGTGAATTGCGAGAACTAGCGGGGGACAATGAGCAGTTCTTC.

The V and J genes are TRBV7-3 and TRBJ1-2, with a weak D call TRBD1 (5 bases). Germline V gene lookup returns CDR1 SGHTA and CDR2 FQGTGA. V lost 1 base, J lost 6 bases, and 15 bases lay in between. This CDR3 has 15 residues. In DNA form, the CDR3 reads TGTGCCAGCAGCTTAAACCCAGGCACCAGGGATGGCTACACCTTC. This codes for CASSLNPGTRDGYTF.

The V gene is TRBV7-6, the J gene TRBJ2-7, with 12 bases lining up with TRBD2. The CDR3 totals 16 residues. The J segment lost 4 bases and the V segment lost 5 bases, leaving 9 bases of the junction unmatched. Germline V gene data show CDR1 as SGHVS and CDR2 as FNYEAQ. CDR3 sequence: CASSPPGTSGLYEQYF. CDR3 DNA: TGTGCCAGCAGCCCTCCCGGGACTAGCGGGCTATACGAGCAGTACTTC. The full variable domain, its missing parts supplied by reference TRBV7-6 and TRBJ2-7, is GAGVSQSPRYKVTKRGQDVALRCDPISGHVSLYWYRQALGQGPEFLTYFNYEAQQDKSGLPNDRFSAERPEGSISTLTIQRTEQRDSAMYRCASSPPGTSGLYEQYFGPGTRLTVT.

This clone came up once. V gene TRBV6-1 combines with J gene TRBJ2-2, with a weak D call TRBD1 (6 bases). The V end was cut by 3 bases, the J end by 4 bases, with 18 bases between. This CDR3 contains 17 residues. CDR1 is MNHNS and CDR2 is SASEGT in the germline V gene. The DNA of the CDR3 is TGTGCCAGCAGTGACCAACTGACCGGGACACTCACCGGGGAGCTGTTTTTT. Its protein product is CASSDQLTGTLTGELFF.

This chain links TRBV6-6 with TRBJ1-4; TRBD1 matches 8 bases. V lost 0 bases to trimming and J lost 8 bases; unmatched junction nucleotides: 8. The CDR3 sequence is 16 residues long. Germline V gene lookup returns CDR1 MNHNY and CDR2 SVGAGI (reference sequence). The CDR3 region is CASSYSRETGDEKLFF. CDR3 in DNA: TGTGCCAGCAGTTACTCGAGGGAGACAGGGGACGAAAAACTGTTTTTT.

The V call is TRBV28, the J call TRBJ2-7; D remains ambiguous. CDR1 is MDHEN and CDR2 is SYDVKM in the germline V gene. CDR3 length: 9 residues. Deletions cut 8 bases from V and 5 bases from J, with 4 bases between. The CDR3 nucleotides are TGTGCCAGCGGACACGAGCAGTACTTC. The encoded protein is CASGHEQYF.